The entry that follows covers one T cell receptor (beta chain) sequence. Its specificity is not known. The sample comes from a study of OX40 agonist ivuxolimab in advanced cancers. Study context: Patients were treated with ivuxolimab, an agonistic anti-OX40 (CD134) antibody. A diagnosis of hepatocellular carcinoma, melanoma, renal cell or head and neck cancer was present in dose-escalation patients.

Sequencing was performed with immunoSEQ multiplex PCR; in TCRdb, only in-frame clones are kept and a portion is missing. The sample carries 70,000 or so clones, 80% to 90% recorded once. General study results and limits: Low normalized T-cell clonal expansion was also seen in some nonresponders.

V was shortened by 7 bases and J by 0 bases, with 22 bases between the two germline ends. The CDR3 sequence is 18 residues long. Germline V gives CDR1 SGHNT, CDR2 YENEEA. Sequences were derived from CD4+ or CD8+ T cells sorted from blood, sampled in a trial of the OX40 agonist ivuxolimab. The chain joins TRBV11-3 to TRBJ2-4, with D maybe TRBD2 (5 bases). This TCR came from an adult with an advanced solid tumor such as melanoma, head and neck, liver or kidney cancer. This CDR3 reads CASTRGEGSPLAKNIQYF. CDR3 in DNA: TGTGCCAGCACCCGGGGAGAGGGTTCGCCACTAGCCAAAAACATTCAGTACTTC.